This TCR beta chain originates from a study of blood T cell repertoires in COVID-19. The protocol was immunoSEQ multiplex PCR, while the TCRdb copy is restricted to in-frame clones and leaves out a portion. This table has about 140,000 clones, roughly 81% appearing once. Sequencing was carried out using PBMCs or T cells enriched from blood (not recorded which). This clonotype was sampled from a woman aged 45 to 65 with acute COVID-19.

The CDR3 loop reads CASSQDWGRGTEAFF. DNA of the CDR3: TGCGCCAGCAGCCAAGATTGGGGTAGGGGCACTGAAGCTTTCTTT. This chain links TRBV4-3 with TRBJ1-1; D perhaps matches TRBD1 (5 bases). This CDR3 region has 15 residues. Germline loops: CDR1 LGHNA, CDR2 YSLEER. V was trimmed by 0 bases and J by 4 bases, leaving 12 bases between them.